The sequence of this TCR beta chain was determined in a study of cytotoxic CD8 clonotypes in ibrutinib-treated CLL. TCRdb keeps only in-frame clones here, not all; method: immunoSEQ multiplex PCR. Altogether 130,000 or so clones are present, approximately 75% being singletons, with the ten largest covering 25% to 30%. The V and J ends lost 9 bases and 8 bases respectively, with 20 bases between them. The CDR3 has 14 amino acids. Per germline, CDR1 MGHDK and CDR2 SYGVNS. The sample consisted of PBMCs, taken after 12 months of ibrutinib treatment. The clonotype was recovered from a human donor with chronic lymphocytic leukemia. The genes are TRBV25-1 and TRBJ2-1, with D possibly matching TRBD2 (6 bases). Here the CDR3 reads CASRAGTTFYEQFF. The CDR3 region has the DNA TGTGCCAGTAGAGCGGGTACCACCTTTTATGAGCAGTTCTTC.